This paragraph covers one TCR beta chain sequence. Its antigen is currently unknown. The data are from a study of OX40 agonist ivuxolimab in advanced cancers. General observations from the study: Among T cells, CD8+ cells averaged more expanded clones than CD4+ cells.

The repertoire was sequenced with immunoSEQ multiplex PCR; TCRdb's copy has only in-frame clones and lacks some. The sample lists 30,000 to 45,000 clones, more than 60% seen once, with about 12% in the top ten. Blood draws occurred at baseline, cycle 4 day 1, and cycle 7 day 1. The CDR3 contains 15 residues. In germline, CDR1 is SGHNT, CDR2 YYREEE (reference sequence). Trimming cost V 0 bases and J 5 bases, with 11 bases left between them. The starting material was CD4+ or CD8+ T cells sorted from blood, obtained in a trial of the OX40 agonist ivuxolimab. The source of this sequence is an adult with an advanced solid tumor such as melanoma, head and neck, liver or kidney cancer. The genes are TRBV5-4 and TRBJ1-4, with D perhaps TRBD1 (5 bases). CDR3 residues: CASSLGGIQNEKLFF. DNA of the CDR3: TGTGCCAGCAGCTTGGGGGGCATCCAGAATGAAAAACTGTTTTTT. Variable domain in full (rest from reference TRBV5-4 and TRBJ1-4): ETGVTQSPTHLIKTRGQQVTLRCSSQSGHNTVSWYQQALGQGPQFIFQYYREEENGRGNFPPRFSGLQFPNYSSELNVNALELDDSALYLCASSLGGIQNEKLFFGSGTQLSVL.